Only a few counts were recorded for the clone carrying this TCR beta chain. Its antigen is as yet unknown. The source of the sample is a study of response to subunit inactivated influenza vaccine. The study, taken as a whole, reports: T cells newly recruited by each seasonal influenza vaccination are few, the authors suggested.

TCRdb called the RT-PCR reads again in MiXCR, with one record for every CDR3 protein. The table shows 650,000 or so distinct CDR3 sequences, with approximately 15% occurring only once. Trimming took 0 bases from V and 7 from J, leaving 10 bases between them. The CDR3 is made up of 13 amino acids. Germline values: CDR1 GTSNPN, CDR2 SVGIG (reference sequence). Sequenced here: PBMCs from blood, sampled 14 to 15 days before vaccination. The chain employs TRBV30 and TRBJ2-1; D is perhaps TRBD2 (5 bases). The source of this sequence is a man aged 45-60 years who received an inactivated influenza vaccine. This CDR3 is CAWSVGSGNEQFF. DNA for the CDR3: TGTGCCTGGAGTGTGGGAAGCGGTAATGAGCAGTTCTTC.